This TCR beta chain was obtained from a study of human T cells and chemical hapten exposure. Whole-study context: Largely, small differences in pooled library volume made per-sample TCR yields vary.

Study outcomes and limitations: TCRs exceeding 1 in 1000 frequency stayed unchanged with DPC sensitization.

On this clonotype itself: Its matching antigen is unknown.

Stated time point: healthy volunteer bleed at 2 weeks. The authors' total RNA extraction used unfractionated whole blood. V lost 5 bases and J lost 6, with 11 bases in between. Germline lookup yields CDR1 LNHDA and CDR2 SQIVND (reference sequence). This CDR3 is 13 amino acids long. In the library, unique molecular identifiers were attached to individual cDNA molecules. In the authors' methods: Per sample, the median was 95,638 TCRs, with values from around 25,000 to 690,000. MiXCR was run by TCRdb on the RACE reads, yielding one entry per CDR3 protein. None of the V and J calls come from the authors' own analysis; TCRdb made them. The table records about 130,000 distinct CDR3 sequences, approximately 9.1% of them present only once.

This receptor was obtained from a male donor in good health. Some clones in this sample may be carry-over from other donors' samples. Specimen: whole blood. V gene TRBV19 combines with J gene TRBJ2-4, with D possibly TRBD1 on 6 matching bases. Here the CDR3 DNA reads TGTGCCAGTAGTGCCACAGGGACAAACATTCAGTACTTC. Amino acids: CASSATGTNIQYF.